One sample yielded the 14 T cell receptor beta chains listed below, sequenced in a study of vaccination and CD4 T cells after COVID-19. The treatment is: roughly 10-day PBMC culture with coronavirus spike peptide pools or control peptides (ViraFEST assay). CD4+ T cells that had been cultured provided DNA sequenced with the Oncomine TCR Beta short-read assay. Using its own MiXCR run on the PCR reads, TCRdb lists one record per CDR3 protein. The sample holds about 14,000 distinct CDR3 sequences; under 45% are singletons and the top ten take 12%. For these TCRs, the target antigens are not known. Material: CD4+ T cells from blood, cultured in vitro. The source is a human donor who had recovered from COVID-19.

The chain recombines TRBV5-4 with TRBJ1-1; the D is unclear. The germline V gene encodes CDR1 SGHNT and CDR2 YYREEE (reference sequence). Trimming removed 1 base at V and 0 bases at J, with 10 bases between. The CDR3 runs 15 residues. CDR3 coding DNA: TGTGCCAGCAGCTTGTCGAGGATGATGAACACTGAAGCTTTCTTT. This codes for CASSLSRMMNTEAFF.

The chain carries TRBV4-1 and TRBJ2-2; 9 bases line up with TRBD2. The length of the CDR3 is 15 residues. Germline V gene data show CDR1 as MGHRA and CDR2 as YSYEKL. Trimming removed 5 bases from V and 2 bases from J; junction bases left unmatched: 3. The DNA of the CDR3 is TGCGCCAGCAGCGGGCTAGCGGGAAACACCGGGGAGCTGTTTTTT. Translating it yields CASSGLAGNTGELFF.

V and J are TRBV30 and TRBJ1-6; no definite D call. The CDR3 has 15 residues. Trimming took off 6 bases at V and 0 bases at J, with 12 bases between the two ends. The germline gives CDR1 GTSNPN, CDR2 SVGIG (reference sequence). The CDR3 spells CACYSGSSYNSPLHF. DNA for the CDR3: TGTGCCTGCTACAGCGGGAGCTCCTATAATTCACCCCTCCACTTT.

The chain uses TRBV7-2 and TRBJ2-3; perhaps TRBD2 as D (6 bases). V lost 2 bases and J 0 bases, leaving 9 bases between the germline ends. The CDR3 consists of 15 residues. Germline assignment: CDR1 SGHTA and CDR2 FQGNSA. CDR3 nucleotide sequence: TGTGCCAGCAGCTTAATAAGCGGGAGCACAGATACGCAGTATTTT. Its translation: CASSLISGSTDTQYF. The variable domain in full, completed from reference TRBV7-2 and TRBJ2-3, reads GAGVSQSPSNKVTEKGKDVELRCDPISGHTALYWYRQSLGQGLEFLIYFQGNSAPDKSGLPSDRFSAERTGGSVSTLTIQRTQQEDSAVYLCASSLISGSTDTQYFGPGTRLTVL.

The chain uses TRBV12-3 or TRBV12-4 and TRBJ2-1; the match to TRBD2 covers 13 bases. The CDR3 is made up of 16 amino acids. Unmatched junction bases numbered 9, after V lost 4 bases and J lost 9 bases. The CDR3 region has the DNA TGTGCCAGCAGTTCCCGGACTAGCGGGAGATTGGGTGAGCAGTTCTTC. Translated: CASSSRTSGRLGEQFF.

The V gene is TRBV19, the J gene TRBJ2-1; no reliable D call. The CDR3 runs to 12 residues. Germline CDR1 LNHDA, CDR2 SQIVND (reference sequence). V dropped 3 bases and J dropped 13 bases, with 13 bases sitting between them. CDR3 DNA sequence: TGTGCCAGTAGTATGGAAGACCTCATACAGTTCTTC. Translation: CASSMEDLIQFF.

Worth noting for this clonotype: The junction departs from germline at one end; a sequencing error may be responsible. This sequence joins TRBV5-4 and TRBJ2-1; D unresolved. CDR1 is SGHNT, CDR2 YYREEE, per germline (reference sequence). The CDR3 has 13 amino acids. CDR3: CASSLGTYNEQFF. CDR3 nucleotide sequence: TGTGCTAGCAGCTTGGGAACATACAATGAGCAGTTCTTC.

This clonotype turned up a few times. The gene calls are TRBV20-1 and TRBJ1-5, with TRBD1 matching over 8 bases. Germline values: CDR1 DFQATT, CDR2 SNEGSKA (reference sequence). CDR3 length: 16 amino acids. With V trimmed by 6 bases and J by 6 bases, 16 bases remained unmatched. The CDR3 region has the DNA TGCAGTGCCCCTCCCAATCCAGGGGGCGCGACTCAGCCCCAGCATTTT. Translating gives CSAPPNPGGATQPQHF.

This clonotype was observed a few times. The chain combines TRBV10-3 with TRBJ2-1, with D tentatively TRBD2 (6 bases). The length of the CDR3 is 14 residues. Trimming removed 6 bases from V and 4 bases from J, with 13 bases in between. CDR1 is ENHRY and CDR2 is SYGVKD in the germline V gene. In DNA, the CDR3 is TGTGCCATCAGCCGGGACTCAGAATACAATGAGCAGTTCTTC. This gives the protein CAISRDSEYNEQFF.

Concerning this clonotype: Because the CDR3 is missing its conserved closing phenylalanine or tryptophan, this is likely a read error. This chain links TRBV19 with TRBJ2-4; 9 positions agree with TRBD2. From germline, CDR1 is LNHDA and CDR2 SQIVND (reference sequence). J was trimmed by 1 base and V by 0 bases; bases with no gene match: 7. This CDR3 has 18 residues. The CDR3, as DNA: TGTGCCAGTAGTATAGAGGAGTGGAGCGGGAGGGCCAAAAACATTCAGTACCTC. Translation gives CASSIEEWSGRAKNIQYL.

The V and J genes are TRBV9 and TRBJ2-5; D is perhaps TRBD1 or TRBD2 (6 bases each). V lost 0 bases and J 5 bases, leaving 14 bases between the germline ends. This CDR3 contains 15 residues. Per germline, CDR1 SGDLS and CDR2 YYNGEE. CDR3 in amino acids: CASSVATGAGETQYF. The CDR3, as DNA: TGTGCCAGCAGCGTAGCTACGGGGGCGGGGGAGACCCAGTACTTC.

The chain carries TRBV5-6 and TRBJ1-6; tentatively, D is TRBD1 (5 bases). The CDR3 is 13 residues long. The V end lost 4 bases, the J end lost 10 bases, and 12 bases lay between the germline ends. The germline gives CDR1 SGHDT, CDR2 YYEEEE. The CDR3 region has the DNA TGTGCCAGCAGCACCGATTGGGGGTCACCCCTCCACTTT. Protein: CASSTDWGSPLHF.

This clonotype was seen a few times. The chain couples TRBV29-1 to TRBJ2-3; D gene ambiguous. Per germline, CDR1 SQVTM and CDR2 ANQGSEA. The germline V and J ends were trimmed by 4 bases and 0 bases, with 8 bases remaining between them. The CDR3 is 13 amino acids. For the CDR3, the DNA is TGCAGCGTTGGGGCCCAGAGCACAGATACGCAGTATTTT. Protein product: CSVGAQSTDTQYF.

This clonotype was found once. The genes are TRBV28 and TRBJ1-2; weak D call: TRBD1 (5 bases). Looked up from germline, CDR1 is MDHEN and CDR2 is SYDVKM. The CDR3 runs 17 residues. Between the trimmed V and J ends, which lost 2 bases and 4 bases, there was a span of 20 bases. The CDR3 DNA sequence: TGTGCCAGCAGTTTACCCAACCCCGTCCAGGGTCCCTATGGCTACACCTTC. The encoded protein is CASSLPNPVQGPYGYTF.